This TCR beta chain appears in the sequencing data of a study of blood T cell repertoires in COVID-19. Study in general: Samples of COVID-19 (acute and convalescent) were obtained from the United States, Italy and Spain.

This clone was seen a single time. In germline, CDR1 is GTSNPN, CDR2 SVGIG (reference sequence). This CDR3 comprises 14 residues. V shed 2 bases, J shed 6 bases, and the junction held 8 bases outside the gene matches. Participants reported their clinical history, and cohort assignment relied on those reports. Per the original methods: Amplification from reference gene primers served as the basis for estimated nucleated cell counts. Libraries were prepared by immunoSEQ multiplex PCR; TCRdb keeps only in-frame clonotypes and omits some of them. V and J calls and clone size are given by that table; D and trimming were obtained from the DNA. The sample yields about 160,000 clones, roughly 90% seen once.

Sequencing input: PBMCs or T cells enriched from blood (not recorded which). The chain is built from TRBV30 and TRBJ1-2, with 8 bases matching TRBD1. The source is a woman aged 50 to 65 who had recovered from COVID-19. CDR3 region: CAWSQDRVTHGYTF. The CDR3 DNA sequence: TGTGCCTGGAGTCAGGACAGGGTCACGCATGGCTACACCTTC. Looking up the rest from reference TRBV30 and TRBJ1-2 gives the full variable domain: SQTIHQWPATLVQPVGSPLSLECTVEGTSNPNLYWYRQAAGRGLQLLFYSVGIGQISSEVPQNLSASRPQDRQFILSSKKLLLSDSGFYLCAWSQDRVTHGYTFGSGTRLTVV.